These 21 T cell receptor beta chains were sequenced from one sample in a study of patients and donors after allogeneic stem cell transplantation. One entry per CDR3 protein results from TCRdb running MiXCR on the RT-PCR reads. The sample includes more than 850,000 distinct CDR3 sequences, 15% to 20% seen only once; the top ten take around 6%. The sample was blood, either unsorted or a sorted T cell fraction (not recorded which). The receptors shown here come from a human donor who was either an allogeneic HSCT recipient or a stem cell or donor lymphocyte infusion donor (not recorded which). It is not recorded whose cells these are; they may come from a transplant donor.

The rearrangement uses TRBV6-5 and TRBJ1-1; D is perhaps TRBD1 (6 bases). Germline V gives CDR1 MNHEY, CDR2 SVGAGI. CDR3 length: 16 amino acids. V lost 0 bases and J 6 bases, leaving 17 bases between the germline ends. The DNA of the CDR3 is TGTGCCAGCAGTTACTCGAGACAGGCCCGGCAGGCTGAAGCTTTCTTT. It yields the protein CASSYSRQARQAEAFF.

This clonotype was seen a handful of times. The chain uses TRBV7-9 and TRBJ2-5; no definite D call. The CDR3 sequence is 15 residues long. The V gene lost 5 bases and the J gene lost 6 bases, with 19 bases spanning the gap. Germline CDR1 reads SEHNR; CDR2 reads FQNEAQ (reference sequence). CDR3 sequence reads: CASSMPGAQPQTQYF. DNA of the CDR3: TGTGCCAGCAGCATGCCCGGTGCTCAACCTCAGACCCAGTACTTC.

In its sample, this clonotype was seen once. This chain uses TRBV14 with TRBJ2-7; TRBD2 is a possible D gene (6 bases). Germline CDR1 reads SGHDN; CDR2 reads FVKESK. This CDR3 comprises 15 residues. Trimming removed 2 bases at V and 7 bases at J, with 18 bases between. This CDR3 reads CASSQSLGVGREQYF. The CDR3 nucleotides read TGTGCCAGCAGCCAAAGCTTAGGGGTCGGGAGAGAGCAGTACTTC.

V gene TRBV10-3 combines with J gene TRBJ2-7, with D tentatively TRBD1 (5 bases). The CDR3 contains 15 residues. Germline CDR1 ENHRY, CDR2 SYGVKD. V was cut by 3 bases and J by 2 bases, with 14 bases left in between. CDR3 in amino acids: CAISERGQAAYEQYF. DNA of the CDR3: TGTGCCATCAGTGAAAGGGGTCAAGCCGCCTACGAGCAGTACTTC.

The CDR3 is CASSPQGGGQETQYF. Here the CDR3 DNA reads TGTGCCAGCAGCCCCCAGGGGGGGGGCCAAGAGACCCAGTACTTC. The rearrangement uses TRBV7-6 and TRBJ2-5; D possibly uses TRBD1 or TRBD2 (7 bases each). Trimming removed 5 bases from V and 1 base from J, with 14 bases in between. The CDR3 contains 15 residues. Per germline, CDR1 SGHVS and CDR2 FNYEAQ.

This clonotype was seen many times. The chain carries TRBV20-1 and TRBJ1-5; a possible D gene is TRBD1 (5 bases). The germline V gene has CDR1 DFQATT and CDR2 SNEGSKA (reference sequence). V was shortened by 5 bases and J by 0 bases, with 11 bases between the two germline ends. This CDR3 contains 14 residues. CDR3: CSAQQANSNQPQHF. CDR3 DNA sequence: TGCAGTGCTCAACAGGCGAATAGCAATCAGCCCCAGCATTTT.

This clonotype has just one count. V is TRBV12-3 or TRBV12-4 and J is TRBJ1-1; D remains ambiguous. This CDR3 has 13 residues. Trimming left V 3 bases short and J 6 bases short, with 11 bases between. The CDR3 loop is CASSFKESAEAFF. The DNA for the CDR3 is TGTGCCAGCAGTTTTAAGGAAAGCGCTGAAGCTTTCTTT.

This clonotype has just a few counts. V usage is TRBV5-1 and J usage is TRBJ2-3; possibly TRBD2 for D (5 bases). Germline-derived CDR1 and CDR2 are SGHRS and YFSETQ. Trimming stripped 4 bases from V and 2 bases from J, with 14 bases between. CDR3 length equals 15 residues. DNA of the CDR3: TGCGCCAGCAGCACGGGCCGGACTCTCACAGATACGCAGTATTTT. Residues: CASSTGRTLTDTQYF. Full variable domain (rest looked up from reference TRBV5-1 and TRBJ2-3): KAGVTQTPRYLIKTRGQQVTLSCSPISGHRSVSWYQQTPGQGLQFLFEYFSETQRNKGNFPGRFSGRQFSNSRSEMNVSTLELGDSALYLCASSTGRTLTDTQYFGPGTRLTVL.

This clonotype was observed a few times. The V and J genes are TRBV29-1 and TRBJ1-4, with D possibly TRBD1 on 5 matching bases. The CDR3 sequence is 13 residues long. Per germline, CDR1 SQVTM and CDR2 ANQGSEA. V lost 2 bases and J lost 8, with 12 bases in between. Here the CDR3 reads CSVEIQVGEKLFF. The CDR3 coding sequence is TGCAGCGTTGAAATACAGGTTGGCGAAAAACTGTTTTTT.

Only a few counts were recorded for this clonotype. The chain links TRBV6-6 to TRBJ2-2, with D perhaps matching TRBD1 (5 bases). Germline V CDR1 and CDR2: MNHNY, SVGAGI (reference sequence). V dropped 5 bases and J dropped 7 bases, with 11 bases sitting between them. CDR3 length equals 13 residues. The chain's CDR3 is CASSPGLYGELFF. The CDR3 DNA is TGTGCCAGCAGTCCAGGGTTATACGGGGAGCTGTTTTTT.

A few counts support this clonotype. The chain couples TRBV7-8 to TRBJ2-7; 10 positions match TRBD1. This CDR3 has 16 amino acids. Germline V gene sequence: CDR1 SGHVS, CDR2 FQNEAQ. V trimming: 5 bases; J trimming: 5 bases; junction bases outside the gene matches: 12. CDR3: CASSALAGTGANEQYF. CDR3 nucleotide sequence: TGTGCCAGCAGCGCATTAGCCGGGACAGGGGCCAACGAGCAGTACTTC.

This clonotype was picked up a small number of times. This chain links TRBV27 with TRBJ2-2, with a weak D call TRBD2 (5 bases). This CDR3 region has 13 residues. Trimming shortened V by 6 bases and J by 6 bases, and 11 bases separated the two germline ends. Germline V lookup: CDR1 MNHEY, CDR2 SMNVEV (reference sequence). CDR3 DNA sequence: TGTGCCAGCAGCCACGCCGGGGCCGGGGAGCTGTTTTTT. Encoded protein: CASSHAGAGELFF.

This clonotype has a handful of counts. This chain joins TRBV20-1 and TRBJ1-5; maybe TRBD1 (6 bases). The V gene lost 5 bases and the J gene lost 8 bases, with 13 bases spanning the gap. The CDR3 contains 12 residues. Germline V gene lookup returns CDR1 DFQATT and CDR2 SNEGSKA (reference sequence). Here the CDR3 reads CSASIRGKPQHF. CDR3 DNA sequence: TGCAGTGCTTCGATCAGGGGAAAGCCCCAGCATTTT.

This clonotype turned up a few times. The DNA of the CDR3 is TGTGCCACCAGAGGACAGGGAGGGACTGAAGCTTTCTTT. It translates to CATRGQGGTEAFF. V usage is TRBV24-1 and J usage is TRBJ1-1; 8 positions match TRBD1. The length of the CDR3 is 13 residues. Germline CDR1 and CDR2: KGHDR and SFDVKD. Trimming at V came to 7 bases and at J to 5 bases, leaving 5 bases not matched to a gene.

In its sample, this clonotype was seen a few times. In DNA form, the CDR3 reads TGTGCCAGCAGCTTAGTTAGGGCAGCTCAACCTAGCTATGGCTACACCTTC. This translates into CASSLVRAAQPSYGYTF. This chain links TRBV7-8 with TRBJ1-2; D is ambiguous. This CDR3 spans 17 amino acids. The V gene lost 1 base and the J gene lost 4 bases, with 19 bases spanning the gap. Germline CDR1 SGHVS, CDR2 FQNEAQ. The full variable domain, rest sourced from reference TRBV7-8 and TRBJ1-2, is GAGVSQSPRYKVAKRGQDVALRCDPISGHVSLFWYQQALGQGPEFLTYFQNEAQLDKSGLPSDRFFAERPEGSVSTLKIQRTQQEDSAVYLCASSLVRAAQPSYGYTFGSGTRLTVV.

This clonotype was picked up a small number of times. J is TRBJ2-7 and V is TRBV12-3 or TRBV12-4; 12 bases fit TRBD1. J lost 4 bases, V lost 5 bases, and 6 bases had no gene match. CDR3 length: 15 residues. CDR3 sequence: CASSTGTGGPYEQYF. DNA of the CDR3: TGTGCCAGCAGTACCGGGACAGGGGGCCCGTACGAGCAGTACTTC.

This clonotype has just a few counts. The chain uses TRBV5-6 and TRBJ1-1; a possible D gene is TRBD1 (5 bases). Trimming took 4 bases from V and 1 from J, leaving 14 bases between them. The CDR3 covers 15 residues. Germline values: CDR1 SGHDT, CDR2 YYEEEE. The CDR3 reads CASSEDPGGNTEAFF. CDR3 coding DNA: TGTGCCAGCAGCGAAGACCCTGGGGGGAACACTGAAGCTTTCTTT.

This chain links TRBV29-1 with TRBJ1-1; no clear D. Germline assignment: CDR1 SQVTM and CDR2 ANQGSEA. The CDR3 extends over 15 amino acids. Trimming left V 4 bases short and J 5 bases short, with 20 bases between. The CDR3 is CSVARNPWGGTEAFF. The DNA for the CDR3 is TGCAGCGTTGCAAGAAATCCCTGGGGAGGGACTGAAGCTTTCTTT.

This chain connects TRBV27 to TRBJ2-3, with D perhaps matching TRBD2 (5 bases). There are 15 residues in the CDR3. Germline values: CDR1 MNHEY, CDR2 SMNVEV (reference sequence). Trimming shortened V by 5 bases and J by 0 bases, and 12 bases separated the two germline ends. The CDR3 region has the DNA TGTGCCAGCAGTCAGAAGCGGCGAAGCACAGATACGCAGTATTTT. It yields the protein CASSQKRRSTDTQYF.

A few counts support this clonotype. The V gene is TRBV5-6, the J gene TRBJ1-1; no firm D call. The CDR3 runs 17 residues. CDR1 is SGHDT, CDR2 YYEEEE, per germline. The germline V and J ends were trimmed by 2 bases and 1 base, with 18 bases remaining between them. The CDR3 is CASSFFTVAVGNTEAFF. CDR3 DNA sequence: TGTGCCAGCAGCTTTTTCACAGTCGCAGTCGGGAACACTGAAGCTTTCTTT.

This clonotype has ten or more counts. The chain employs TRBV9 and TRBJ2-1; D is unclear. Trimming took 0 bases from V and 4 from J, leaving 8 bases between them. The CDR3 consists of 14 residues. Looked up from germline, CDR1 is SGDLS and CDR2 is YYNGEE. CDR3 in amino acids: CASSVDGSYNEQFF. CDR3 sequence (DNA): TGTGCCAGCAGCGTAGACGGCTCTTACAATGAGCAGTTCTTC.